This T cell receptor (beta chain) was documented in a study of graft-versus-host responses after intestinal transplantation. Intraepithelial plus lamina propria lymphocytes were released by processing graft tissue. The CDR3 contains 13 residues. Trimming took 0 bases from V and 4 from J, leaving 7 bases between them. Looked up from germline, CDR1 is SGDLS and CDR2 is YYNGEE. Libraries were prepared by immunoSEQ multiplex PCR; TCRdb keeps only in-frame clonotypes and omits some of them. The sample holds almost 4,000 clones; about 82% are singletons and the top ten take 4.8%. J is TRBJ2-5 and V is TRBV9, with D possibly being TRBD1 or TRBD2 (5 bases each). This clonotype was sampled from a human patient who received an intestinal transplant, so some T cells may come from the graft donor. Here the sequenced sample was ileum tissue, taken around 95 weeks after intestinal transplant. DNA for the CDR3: TGTGCCAGCAGCGTAGGTGGGGGAGAGACCCAGTACTTC. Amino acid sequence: CASSVGGGETQYF.